The T cell receptor (beta chain) under discussion was sequenced for a study of blood T cell repertoires in COVID-19. About the research overall: Acute and convalescent COVID-19 samples came from the United States, Italy and Spain.

CDR3 size: 14 residues. Germline-derived CDR1 and CDR2 are SNHLY and FYNNEI. The V and J ends lost 4 bases and 9 bases, in that order; junction bases with no gene match: 6. This clone has just a few counts. Original analysis: Counts of nucleated cells, estimated from reference gene primer amplification, were obtained. Clones were read by immunoSEQ multiplex PCR, and TCRdb kept only the in-frame ones, dropping some. The V and J calls and clone size come from that table; D and trimming were worked out from the DNA. This table has roughly 66,000 clones, about 89% appearing once. The rearrangement joins TRBV2 to TRBJ1-6; 7 bases agree with TRBD1. This sequence originates from a human donor in a cohort sampled during active COVID-19. The sequenced sample was peripheral blood. CDR3 sequence: CASSGTGVGSPLHF. The CDR3 DNA follows: TGTGCCAGCAGTGGCACAGGGGTTGGTTCACCCCTCCACTTT. Drawing the rest from reference TRBV2 and TRBJ1-6, the complete variable domain is EPEVTQTPSHQVTQMGQEVILRCVPISNHLYFYWYRQILGQKVEFLVSFYNNEISEKSEIFDDQFSVERPDGSNFTLKIRSTKLEDSAMYFCASSGTGVGSPLHFGNGTRLTVT.